This TCR beta chain was identified during a study of blood T cell repertoires in COVID-19. Study in general: Material from acute and convalescent COVID-19 was sourced from the United States, Italy and Spain. Sources were T cells, B-cell-depleted T cells, or PBMCs; the material itself was cDNA or gDNA.

In the authors' methods: Scientists estimated how many nucleated cells there were by amplifying reference gene primers. Sequencing used immunoSEQ multiplex PCR; TCRdb keeps in-frame clones, though not all of them. V and J calls and clone size are those listed in that table; D and trimming were worked out from the DNA. The table has approximately 130,000 clones, about four fifths seen once; the top ten hold roughly 12%. The germline CDR1 and CDR2 sequences are DFQATT and SNEGSKA (reference sequence). V gave up 3 bases and J gave up 5 bases, with 22 bases separating them. The length of the CDR3 is 16 residues.

The origin of this receptor is a human donor in a cohort sampled during active COVID-19. The chain uses TRBV20-1 and TRBJ2-5, with D possibly matching TRBD2 (7 bases). Source material: peripheral blood. CDR3 amino acids: CSASTAYGGLWETQYF. In DNA form, the CDR3 reads TGCAGTGCTAGTACCGCGTACGGGGGGCTTTGGGAGACCCAGTACTTC.